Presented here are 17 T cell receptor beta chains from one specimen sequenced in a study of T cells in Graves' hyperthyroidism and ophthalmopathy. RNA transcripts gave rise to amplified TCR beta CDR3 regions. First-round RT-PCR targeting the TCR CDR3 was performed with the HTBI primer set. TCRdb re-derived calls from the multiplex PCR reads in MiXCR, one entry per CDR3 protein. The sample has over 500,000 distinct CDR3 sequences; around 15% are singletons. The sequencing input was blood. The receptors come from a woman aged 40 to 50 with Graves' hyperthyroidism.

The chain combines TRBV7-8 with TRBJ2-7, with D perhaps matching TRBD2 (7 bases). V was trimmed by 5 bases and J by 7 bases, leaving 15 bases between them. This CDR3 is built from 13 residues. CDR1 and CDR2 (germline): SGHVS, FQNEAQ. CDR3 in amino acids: CASSLGGGMEQYF. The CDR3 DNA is TGTGCCAGCAGCCTAGGGGGGGGGATGGAGCAGTACTTC.

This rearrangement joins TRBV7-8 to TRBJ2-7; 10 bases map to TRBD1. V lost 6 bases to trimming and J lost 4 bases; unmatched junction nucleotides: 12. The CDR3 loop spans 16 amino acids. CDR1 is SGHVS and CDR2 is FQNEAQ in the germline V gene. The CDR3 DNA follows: TGTGCCAGCAGAAACCCCCGGACAGGGGGATTTTACGAGCAGTACTTC. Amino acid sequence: CASRNPRTGGFYEQYF. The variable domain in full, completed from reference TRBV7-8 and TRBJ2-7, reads GAGVSQSPRYKVAKRGQDVALRCDPISGHVSLFWYQQALGQGPEFLTYFQNEAQLDKSGLPSDRFFAERPEGSVSTLKIQRTQQEDSAVYLCASRNPRTGGFYEQYFGPGTRLTVT.

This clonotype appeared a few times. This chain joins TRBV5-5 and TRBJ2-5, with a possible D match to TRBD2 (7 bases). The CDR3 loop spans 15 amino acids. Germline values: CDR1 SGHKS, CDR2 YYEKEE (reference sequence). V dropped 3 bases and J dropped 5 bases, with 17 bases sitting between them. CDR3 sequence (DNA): TGTGCCAGCAGCTCGGTACGGGGGGCCGGGGAGACCCAGTACTTC. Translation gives CASSSVRGAGETQYF.

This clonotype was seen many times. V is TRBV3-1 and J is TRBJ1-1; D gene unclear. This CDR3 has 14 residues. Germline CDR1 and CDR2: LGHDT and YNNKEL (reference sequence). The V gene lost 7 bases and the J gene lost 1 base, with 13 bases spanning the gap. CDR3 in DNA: TGTGCCAGCAATACGGGCAGGCGGAACACTGAAGCTTTCTTT. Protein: CASNTGRRNTEAFF.

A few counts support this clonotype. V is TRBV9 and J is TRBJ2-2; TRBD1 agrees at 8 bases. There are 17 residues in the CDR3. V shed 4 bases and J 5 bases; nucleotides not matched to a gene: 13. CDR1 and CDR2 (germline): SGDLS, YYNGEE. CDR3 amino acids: CASSSYRTGGLTGELFF. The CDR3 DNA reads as TGTGCCAGCAGCTCATATCGAACAGGGGGGTTAACCGGGGAGCTGTTTTTT.

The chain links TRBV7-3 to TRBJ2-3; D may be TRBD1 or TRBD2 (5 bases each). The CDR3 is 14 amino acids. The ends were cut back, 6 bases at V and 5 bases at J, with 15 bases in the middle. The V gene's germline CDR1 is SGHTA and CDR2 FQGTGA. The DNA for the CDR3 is TGTGCCAGCAGTATAGTTGGGGCGGGAGATACGCAGTATTTT. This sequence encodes CASSIVGAGDTQYF.

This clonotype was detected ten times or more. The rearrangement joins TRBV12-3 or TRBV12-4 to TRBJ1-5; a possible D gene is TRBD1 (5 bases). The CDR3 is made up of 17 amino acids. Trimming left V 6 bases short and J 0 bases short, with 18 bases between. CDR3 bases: TGTGCCAGCAGCCGCCAGGGCGCCCATTATAGCAATCAGCCCCAGCATTTT. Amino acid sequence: CASSRQGAHYSNQPQHF.

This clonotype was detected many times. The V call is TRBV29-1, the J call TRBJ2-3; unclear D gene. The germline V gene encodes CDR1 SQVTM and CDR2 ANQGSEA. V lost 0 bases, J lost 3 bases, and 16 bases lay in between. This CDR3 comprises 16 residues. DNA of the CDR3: TGCAGCGTTGAAGATTCAATAGGGTGGTGGACAGATACGCAGTATTTT. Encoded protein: CSVEDSIGWWTDTQYF.

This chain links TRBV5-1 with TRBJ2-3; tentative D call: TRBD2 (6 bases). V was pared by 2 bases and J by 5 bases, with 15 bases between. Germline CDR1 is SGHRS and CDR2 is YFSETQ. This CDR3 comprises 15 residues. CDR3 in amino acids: CASSFSSSGQDTQYF. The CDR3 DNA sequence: TGCGCCAGCAGCTTTTCTAGCAGCGGGCAAGATACGCAGTATTTT.

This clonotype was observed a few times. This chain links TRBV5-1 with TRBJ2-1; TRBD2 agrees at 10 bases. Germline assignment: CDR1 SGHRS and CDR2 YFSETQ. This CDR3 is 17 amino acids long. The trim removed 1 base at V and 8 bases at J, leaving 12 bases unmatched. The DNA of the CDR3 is TGCGCCAGCAGCTTGAAGGTCAGCGGGAGGGGGTTCGATGAGCAGTTCTTC. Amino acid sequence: CASSLKVSGRGFDEQFF.

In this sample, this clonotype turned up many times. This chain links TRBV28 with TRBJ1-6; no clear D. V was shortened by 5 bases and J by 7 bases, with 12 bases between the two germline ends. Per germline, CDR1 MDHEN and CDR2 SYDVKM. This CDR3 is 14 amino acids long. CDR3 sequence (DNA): TGTGCCAGCAGTCGTGCCCCGGCCAATTCACCCCTCCACTTT. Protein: CASSRAPANSPLHF.

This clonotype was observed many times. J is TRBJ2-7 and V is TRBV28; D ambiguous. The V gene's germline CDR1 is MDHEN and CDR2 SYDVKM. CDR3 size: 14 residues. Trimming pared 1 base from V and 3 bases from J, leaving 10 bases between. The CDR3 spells CASSLLGSIYEQYF. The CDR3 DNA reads TGTGCCAGCAGTTTATTAGGGTCAATCTACGAGCAGTACTTC.

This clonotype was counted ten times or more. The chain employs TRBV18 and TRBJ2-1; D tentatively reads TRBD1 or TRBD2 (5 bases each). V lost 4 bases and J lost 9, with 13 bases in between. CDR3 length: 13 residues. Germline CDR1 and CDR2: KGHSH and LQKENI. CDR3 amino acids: CASSRRDQGEQFF. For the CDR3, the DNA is TGTGCCAGCTCACGCCGGGACCAGGGTGAGCAGTTCTTC.

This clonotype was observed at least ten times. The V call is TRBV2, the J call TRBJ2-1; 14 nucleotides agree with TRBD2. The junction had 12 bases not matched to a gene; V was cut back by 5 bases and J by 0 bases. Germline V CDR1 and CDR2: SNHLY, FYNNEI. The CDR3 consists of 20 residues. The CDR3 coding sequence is TGTGCCAGCAGTTACCCTGGGACTAGCGGGAGATACCGCTCCTACAATGAGCAGTTCTTC. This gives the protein CASSYPGTSGRYRSYNEQFF.

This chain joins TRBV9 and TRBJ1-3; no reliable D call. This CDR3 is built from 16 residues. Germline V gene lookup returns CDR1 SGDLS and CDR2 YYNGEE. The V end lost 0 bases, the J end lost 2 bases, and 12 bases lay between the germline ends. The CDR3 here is CASSVGPGTTGNTIYF. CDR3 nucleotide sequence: TGTGCCAGCAGCGTAGGTCCGGGAACTACTGGAAACACCATATATTTT.

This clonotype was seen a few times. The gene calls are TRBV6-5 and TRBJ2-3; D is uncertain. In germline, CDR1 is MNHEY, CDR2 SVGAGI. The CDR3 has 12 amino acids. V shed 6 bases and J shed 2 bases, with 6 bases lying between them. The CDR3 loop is CASRRTTDTQYF. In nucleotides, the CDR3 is TGTGCCAGCAGGAGAACCACAGATACGCAGTATTTT.

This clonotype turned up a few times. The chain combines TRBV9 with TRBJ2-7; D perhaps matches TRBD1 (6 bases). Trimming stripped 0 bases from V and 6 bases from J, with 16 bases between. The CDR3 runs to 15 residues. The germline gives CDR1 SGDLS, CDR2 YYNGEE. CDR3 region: CASSVAGQPYSEQYF. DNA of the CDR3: TGTGCCAGCAGCGTAGCCGGACAGCCCTACTCCGAGCAGTACTTC.